These T cell receptor beta chains were read from a single sample in a study of PD-L1 blockade in urothelial cancer. TCRdb keeps only in-frame clones here, not all; method: immunoSEQ multiplex PCR. Counted here are tens of thousands of clones, 70% to 90% occurring once; the ten biggest clones make up approximately 15%. This sample comprised PBMCs, obtained around atezolizumab (anti-PD-L1) treatment. The origin of the receptors is a man between 60 and 75 years old with urothelial cancer. Each CDR3 is given with its conserved first and last residue. Fields, in order: V gene, clone size, D gene, J gene, CDR3 protein, CDR3 DNA. A D gene is named only where the DNA matches it firmly. Rows give clone size only sometimes, using once, few, many, or a class for an expanded clone.

>TRBV5-6|-|TRBD1|TRBJ1-1
CASSLARAGGYTEAFF
TGTGCCAGCAGCTTGGCCCGGGCAGGGGGATACACTGAAGCTTTCTTT
>TRBV7-2|-|TRBD1|TRBJ1-3
CASRTPGTGGEGNTIYF
TGTGCCAGCAGGACCCCGGGGACAGGGGGCGAAGGAAACACCATATATTTT
>TRBV9|-|-|TRBJ2-1
CASSVDLQEQFF
TGTGCCAGCAGCGTAGATCTCCAGGAGCAGTTCTTC
>TRBV29-1|-|TRBD2|TRBJ2-2
CSVIPPGLEGTGELFF
TGCAGCGTCATTCCCCCGGGACTAGAGGGCACCGGGGAGCTGTTTTTT
>TRBV21-1|-|-|TRBJ2-7
CASSSYYEQYF
TGTGCCAGCAGCTCCTACTACGAGCAGTACTTC
>TRBV19|-|TRBD2|TRBJ2-1
CASSRLAGGKNEQFF
TGTGCCAGTAGTCGACTAGCGGGAGGGAAAAATGAGCAGTTCTTC
>TRBV2|-|TRBD2|TRBJ2-3
CASSVRLAGADTQYF
TGTGCCAGCAGTGTCCGACTAGCGGGAGCAGATACGCAGTATTTT
>TRBV11-3|-|-|TRBJ2-3
CASSPRDLTDTQYF
TGTGCCAGCAGCCCTAGGGACTTGACAGATACGCAGTATTTT
>TRBV10-2|-|-|TRBJ2-7
CASWSGPYEQYF
TGCGCCAGCTGGAGCGGACCCTACGAGCAGTACTTC
>TRBV6-5|-|TRBD1|TRBJ2-7
CASSYSNNRGWYEQYF
TGTGCCAGCAGTTACTCGAATAACAGGGGGTGGTACGAGCAGTACTTC
>TRBV30|-|TRBD1|TRBJ2-6
CARGTGAGANVLTF
TGTGCCCGAGGAACAGGGGCTGGGGCCAACGTCCTGACTTTC
>TRBV18|-|TRBD1|TRBJ1-6
CASRQGTYNSPLHF
TGTGCCAGCAGACAGGGGACTTATAATTCACCCCTCCACTTT
>TRBV11-2|-|-|TRBJ2-1
CASRQVSSYNEQFF
TGTGCCAGCAGACAGGTTTCTTCCTACAATGAGCAGTTCTTC
>TRBV29-1|-|TRBD1|TRBJ2-1
CSAAGTETYNEQFF
TGCAGCGCTGCCGGGACAGAAACCTACAATGAGCAGTTCTTC
>TRBV28|-|-|TRBJ1-4
CASSARAPLNEKLFF
TGTGCCAGCAGTGCCAGGGCTCCCCTTAATGAAAAACTGTTTTTT
>TRBV6-5|-|-|TRBJ2-5
CASSYSGGVQETQYF
TGTGCCAGCAGTTACTCAGGGGGGGTCCAAGAGACCCAGTACTTC
>TRBV28|-|TRBD2|TRBJ2-2
CASSRWTSGRAGELFF
TGTGCCAGCAGTCGATGGACTAGCGGGAGGGCCGGGGAGCTGTTTTTT
>TRBV5-4|-|-|TRBJ1-4
CASSLGLGRATNEKLFF
TGTGCCAGCAGCTTGGGGCTGGGGAGGGCAACTAATGAAAAACTGTTTTTT
>TRBV2|-|-|TRBJ2-3
CASTQGLAPDTQYF
TGTGCCAGCACACAGGGGCTAGCGCCAGATACGCAGTATTTT
>TRBV18|-|TRBD1|TRBJ1-2
CASSLRDREVYGYTF
TGTGCCAGCTCACTCCGGGACAGGGAAGTTTATGGCTACACCTTC
>TRBV30|few|-|TRBJ1-1
CAWSPWATEAFF
TGTGCCTGGAGTCCTTGGGCTACTGAAGCTTTCTTT
>TRBV10-1|few|-|TRBJ1-4
CASSEWGRDSEKLFF
TGCGCCAGCAGTGAGTGGGGCAGGGATAGTGAAAAACTGTTTTTT
>TRBV18|-|TRBD1|TRBJ2-7
CASSPGPTGPYEQYF
TGTGCCAGCTCACCCGGGCCGACAGGGCCCTACGAGCAGTACTTC
>TRBV5-1|-|TRBD1|TRBJ1-1
CASSSARTGMNTEAFF
TGCGCCAGCAGCTCAGCGCGGACAGGGATGAACACTGAAGCTTTCTTT
>TRBV15|-|-|TRBJ2-7
CATSRGAHREQYF
TGTGCCACCAGCCGCGGGGCTCACCGGGAGCAGTACTTC
>TRBV2|-|-|TRBJ1-5
CASSERGSGGNQPQHF
TGTGCCAGCAGTGAAAGGGGGTCGGGTGGCAATCAGCCCCAGCATTTT
>TRBV6-5|-|-|TRBJ1-2
CASSRGTGYTF
TGTGCCAGCAGTCGCGGTACCGGCTACACCTTC
>TRBV30|-|-|TRBJ2-3
CAWSVRRADTQYF
TGTGCCTGGAGTGTACGTCGGGCAGATACGCAGTATTTT
>TRBV27|-|TRBD2|TRBJ2-7
CASSLAGAYEQYF
TGTGCCAGCAGTCTGGCGGGAGCCTACGAGCAGTACTTC
>TRBV7-2|-|-|TRBJ2-7
CANSLAPSYEQYF
TGTGCCAACAGCTTGGCACCTTCCTACGAGCAGTACTTC
>TRBV27|-|TRBD1|TRBJ2-2
CASRRAGQGTTGELFF
TGTGCCAGCAGGCGAGCGGGACAGGGGACAACCGGGGAGCTGTTTTTT
>TRBV7-9|-|-|TRBJ1-2
CASSLGATGGGYTF
TGTGCCAGCAGCTTAGGAGCGACAGGCGGCGGCTACACCTTC
>TRBV15|once|-|TRBJ1-3
CATSRDRGGVSGNTIYF
TGTGCCACCAGCAGAGATCGGGGGGGTGTCTCTGGAAACACCATATATTTT
>TRBV7-3|few|TRBD1|TRBJ2-2
CASSARTGKTGELFF
TGTGCCAGCAGCGCGAGGACAGGGAAAACCGGGGAGCTGTTTTTT
>TRBV5-1|-|TRBD1|TRBJ2-7
CASSPDRGEEQYF
TGCGCCAGCAGCCCGGACAGGGGTGAAGAGCAGTACTTC
>TRBV21-1|-|-|TRBJ2-1
CAKSRRMWGPARNEQFF
TGTGCCAAATCTAGACGGATGTGGGGGCCGGCCAGGAATGAGCAGTTCTTC
>TRBV4-2|few|-|TRBJ1-5
CASSPTPETAQRQPQHF
TGTGCCAGCAGCCCGACACCCGAGACCGCTCAAAGACAGCCCCAGCATTTT
>TRBV11-3|-|-|TRBJ1-3
CASSLGVSGNTIYF
TGTGCCAGCAGCTTAGGCGTGTCTGGAAACACCATATATTTT
>TRBV5-1|once|TRBD1|TRBJ2-5
CASSLGWGQNQETQYF
TGCGCCAGCAGCTTGGGGTGGGGACAGAACCAAGAGACCCAGTACTTC
>TRBV21-1|once|-|TRBJ1-5
CASSRGGLPQHF
TGTGCCAGCAGCAGGGGGGGATTACCCCAGCATTTT
>TRBV18|-|-|TRBJ1-2
CASSPAELYGYTF
TGTGCCAGCTCACCGGCGGAGCTCTATGGCTACACCTTC
>TRBV27|-|TRBD2|TRBJ2-7
CASRSSTSGGEQYF
TGTGCCAGCAGAAGCTCGACTAGCGGAGGGGAGCAGTACTTC
>TRBV11-2|-|TRBD1|TRBJ2-7
CASSLGIVTGKTIYEQYF
TGTGCCAGCAGCTTAGGAATTGTGACAGGGAAAACCATCTACGAGCAGTACTTC
>TRBV6-4|-|TRBD2|TRBJ2-1
CASAIAGWSNEQFF
TGTGCCAGCGCTATAGCGGGGTGGAGCAATGAGCAGTTCTTC
>TRBV6-5|-|TRBD1|TRBJ2-1
CASSRTGASYNEQFF
TGTGCCAGCAGTAGGACAGGAGCTTCCTACAATGAGCAGTTCTTC
>TRBV30|few|-|TRBJ2-1
CASSKSRAYNEQFF
TGTGCCTCCTCCAAATCCCGGGCCTACAATGAGCAGTTCTTC